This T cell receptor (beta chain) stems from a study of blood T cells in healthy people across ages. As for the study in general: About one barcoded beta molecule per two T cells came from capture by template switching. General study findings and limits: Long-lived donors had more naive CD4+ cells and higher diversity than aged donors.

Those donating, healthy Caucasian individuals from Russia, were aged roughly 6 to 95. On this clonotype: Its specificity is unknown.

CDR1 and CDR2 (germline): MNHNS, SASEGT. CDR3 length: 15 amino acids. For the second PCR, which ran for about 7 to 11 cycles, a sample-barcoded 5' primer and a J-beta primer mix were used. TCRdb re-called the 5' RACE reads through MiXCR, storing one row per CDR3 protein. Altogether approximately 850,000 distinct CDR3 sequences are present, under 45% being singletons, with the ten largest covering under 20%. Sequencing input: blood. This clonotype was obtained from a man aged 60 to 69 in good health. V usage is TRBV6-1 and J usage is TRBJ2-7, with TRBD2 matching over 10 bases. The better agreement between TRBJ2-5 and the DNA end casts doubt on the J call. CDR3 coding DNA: TGTGCCAGCAGTGACAGCGGGGGGGCCGGGGAGACCCAGTACTTC. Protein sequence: CASSDSGGAGETQYF.